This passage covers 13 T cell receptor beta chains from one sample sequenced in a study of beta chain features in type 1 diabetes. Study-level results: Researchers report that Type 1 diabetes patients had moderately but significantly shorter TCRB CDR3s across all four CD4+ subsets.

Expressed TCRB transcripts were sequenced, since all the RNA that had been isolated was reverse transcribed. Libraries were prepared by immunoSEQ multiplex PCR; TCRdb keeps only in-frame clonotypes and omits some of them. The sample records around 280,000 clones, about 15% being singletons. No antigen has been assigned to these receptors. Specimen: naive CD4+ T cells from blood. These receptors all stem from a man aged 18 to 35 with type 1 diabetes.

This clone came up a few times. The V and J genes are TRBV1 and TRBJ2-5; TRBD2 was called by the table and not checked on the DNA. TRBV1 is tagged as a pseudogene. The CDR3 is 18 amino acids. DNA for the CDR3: TGCACCAGCAGCCAACCAGCAGGGCATTCGGAGGGTGAAGAGACCCAGTACTTC. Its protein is CTSSQPAGHSEGEETQYF.

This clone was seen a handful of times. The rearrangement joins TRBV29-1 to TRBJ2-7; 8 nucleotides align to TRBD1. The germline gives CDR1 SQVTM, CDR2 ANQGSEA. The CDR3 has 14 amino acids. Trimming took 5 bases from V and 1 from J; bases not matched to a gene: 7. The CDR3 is CSVKRQGNSYEQYF. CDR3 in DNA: TGCAGCGTTAAAAGACAGGGGAATTCCTACGAGCAGTACTTC.

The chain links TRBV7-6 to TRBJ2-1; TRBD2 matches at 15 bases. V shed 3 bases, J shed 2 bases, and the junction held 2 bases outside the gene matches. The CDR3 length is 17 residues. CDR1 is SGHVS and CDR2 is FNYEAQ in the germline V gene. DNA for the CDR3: TGTGCCAGCAGCTTGGGACTAGCGGGAGGTACCTACAATGAGCAGTTCTTC. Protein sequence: CASSLGLAGGTYNEQFF.

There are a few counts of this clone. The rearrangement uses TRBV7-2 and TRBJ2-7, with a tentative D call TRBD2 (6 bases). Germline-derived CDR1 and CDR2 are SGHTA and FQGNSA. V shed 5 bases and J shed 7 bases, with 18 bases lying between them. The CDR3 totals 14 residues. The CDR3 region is CASSPRRGPREQYF. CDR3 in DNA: TGTGCCAGCAGCCCTAGGCGGGGTCCAAGGGAGCAGTACTTC.

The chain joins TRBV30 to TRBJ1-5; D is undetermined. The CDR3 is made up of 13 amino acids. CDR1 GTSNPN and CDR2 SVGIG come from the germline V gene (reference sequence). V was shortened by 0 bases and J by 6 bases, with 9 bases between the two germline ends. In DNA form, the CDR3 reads TGTGCCTGGAGTGTAATCCACAGTCAGCCCCAGCATTTT. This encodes CAWSVIHSQPQHF.

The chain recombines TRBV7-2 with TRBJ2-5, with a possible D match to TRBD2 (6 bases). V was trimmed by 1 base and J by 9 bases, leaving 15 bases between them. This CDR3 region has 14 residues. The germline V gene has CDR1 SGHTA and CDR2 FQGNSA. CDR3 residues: CASSLVWGDVAQYF. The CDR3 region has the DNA TGTGCCAGCAGCTTAGTCTGGGGGGATGTGGCCCAGTACTTC.

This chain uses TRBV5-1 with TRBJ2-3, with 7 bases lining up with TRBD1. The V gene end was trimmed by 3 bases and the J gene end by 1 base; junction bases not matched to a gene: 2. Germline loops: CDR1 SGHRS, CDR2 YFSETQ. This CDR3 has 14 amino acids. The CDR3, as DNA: TGCGCCAGCAGCTCCGGGACAGGCACAGATACGCAGTATTTT. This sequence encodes CASSSGTGTDTQYF.

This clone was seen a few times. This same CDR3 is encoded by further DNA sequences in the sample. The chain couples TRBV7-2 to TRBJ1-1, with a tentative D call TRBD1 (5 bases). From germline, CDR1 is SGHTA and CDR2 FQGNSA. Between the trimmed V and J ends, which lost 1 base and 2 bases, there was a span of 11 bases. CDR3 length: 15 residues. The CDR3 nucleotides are TGTGCCAGCAGCTTAGTTGGAGGGGTAAACACTGAAGCTTTCTTT. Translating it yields CASSLVGGVNTEAFF.

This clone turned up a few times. CDR3 sequence: CASTRANYGYTF. In nucleotides, the CDR3 is TGTGCCAGCACTAGAGCTAACTATGGCTACACCTTC. This chain uses TRBV2 with TRBJ1-2, with D hard to call. V was cut by 7 bases and J by 0 bases, with 6 bases left in between. The germline V gene has CDR1 SNHLY and CDR2 FYNNEI. This CDR3 spans 12 amino acids. Full variable domain (outside the CDR3, taken from reference TRBV2 and TRBJ1-2): EPEVTQTPSHQVTQMGQEVILRCVPISNHLYFYWYRQILGQKVEFLVSFYNNEISEKSEIFDDQFSVERPDGSNFTLKIRSTKLEDSAMYFCASTRANYGYTFGSGTRLTVV.

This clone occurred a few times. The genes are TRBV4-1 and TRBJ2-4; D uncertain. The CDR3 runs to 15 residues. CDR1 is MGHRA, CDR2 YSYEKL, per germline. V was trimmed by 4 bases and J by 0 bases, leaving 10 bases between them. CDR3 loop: CASSPLPLAKNIQYF. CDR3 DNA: TGCGCCAGCAGCCCTCTCCCCTTAGCCAAAAACATTCAGTACTTC.

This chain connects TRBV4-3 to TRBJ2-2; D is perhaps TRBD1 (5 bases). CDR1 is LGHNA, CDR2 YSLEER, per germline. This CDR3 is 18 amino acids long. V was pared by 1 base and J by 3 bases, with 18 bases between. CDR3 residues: CASSQGQQYQGYTGELFF. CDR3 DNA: TGCGCCAGCAGCCAAGGTCAGCAGTACCAGGGCTACACCGGGGAGCTGTTTTTT.

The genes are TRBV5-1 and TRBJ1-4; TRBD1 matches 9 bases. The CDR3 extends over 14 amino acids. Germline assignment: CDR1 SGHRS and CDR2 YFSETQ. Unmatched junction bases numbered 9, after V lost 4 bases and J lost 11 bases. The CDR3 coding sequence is TGCGCCAGCAGCCCGGGACAGGGAAGGGATAAACTGTTTTTT. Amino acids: CASSPGQGRDKLFF.

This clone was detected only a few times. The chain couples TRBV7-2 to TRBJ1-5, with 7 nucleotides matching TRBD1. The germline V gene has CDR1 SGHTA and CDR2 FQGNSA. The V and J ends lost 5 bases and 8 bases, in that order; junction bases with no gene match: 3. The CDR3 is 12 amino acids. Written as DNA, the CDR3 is TGTGCCAGCAGCCAAACAGGGGAGCCCCAGCATTTT. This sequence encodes CASSQTGEPQHF.